This is a list of T cell receptor beta chains from one sample in a study of blood T cells in healthy people across ages. TCRdb recomputed calls from the 5' RACE reads with MiXCR, one row per CDR3 protein. The sample carries about 1.5 million distinct CDR3 sequences, 40% to 45% recorded once. Sequenced: blood. These receptors were collected from a woman between 18 and 30 years old in good health. The CDR3 runs from the conserved cysteine through the conserved F or W. D genes are given only for firm matches. Some rows have no size entry. The others give once, few or many, or a class for an expanded clone.

V	J	length	D	size	DNA	CDR3
TRBV4-3	TRBJ2-4	16	-	few	TGCGCCAGCAGCCAAGAGGCCGGCGGGCCCTGGGACATTCAGTACTTC	CASSQEAGGPWDIQYF
TRBV18	TRBJ2-7	15	-	-	TGTGCCAGCTCCCTCAAGGCAGGGTACTTTGTGGAGCAGTACTTC	CASSLKAGYFVEQYF
TRBV7-2	TRBJ2-3	16	-	-	TGTGCCAGCAGCTTAGCTATGCGGTCTAGCACAGATACGCAGTATTTT	CASSLAMRSSTDTQYF
TRBV12-3/TRBV12-4	TRBJ1-2	16	-	-	TGTGCCAGCAGTTTAGTGAACGGGCCCTTTAACTATGGCTACACCTTC	CASSLVNGPFNYGYTF
TRBV15	TRBJ2-2	15	-	-	TGTGCCACCAGCAGAGAATGGGGGTCGAACGGGGAGCTGTTTTTT	CATSREWGSNGELFF
TRBV7-2	TRBJ2-1	13	-	-	TGTGCCAGCAGTTCCGAGTCGGGGGTCGAGCAGTTCTTC	CASSSESGVEQFF
TRBV20-1	TRBJ2-5	13	TRBD2	few	TGCAGTGCTAGCGGGAGGGACCAAGAGACCCAGTACTTC	CSASGRDQETQYF
TRBV7-9	TRBJ1-4	15	-	-	TGTGCCAGCAGCTTACCCCCCGACGTCAATGAAAAACTGTTTTTT	CASSLPPDVNEKLFF
TRBV12-3/TRBV12-4	TRBJ1-5	14	-	few	TGTGCCAGCAGTTCGGACAGTAGGTTGGAGCCCCAGCATTTT	CASSSDSRLEPQHF
TRBV11-1	TRBJ2-5	15	TRBD1	-	TGTGCCAGCAGCACCCGGGACAGCGGAAAAGAGACCCAGTACTTC	CASSTRDSGKETQYF
TRBV11-2	TRBJ2-2	13	-	-	TGTGCCAGCAGCTTATATGTCACCGGGGAGCTGTTTTTT	CASSLYVTGELFF
TRBV6-5	TRBJ1-2	16	TRBD1	few	TGTGCCAGCAGTTGGACAGGGTTTACCTCTCCCTATGGCTACACCTTC	CASSWTGFTSPYGYTF
TRBV6-5	TRBJ1-1	12	TRBD1	-	TGTGCCTCCCAGGGGGTATACACTGAAGCTTTCTTT	CASQGVYTEAFF
TRBV3-1	TRBJ2-7	12	-	many	TGTGCCAGCAGCCAAGACGGTTTCGAGCAGTACTTC	CASSQDGFEQYF
TRBV12-3/TRBV12-4	TRBJ1-2	18	TRBD1	-	TGTGCCAGCAGTAGATACCGGGACAGGGAAAGGCGGTGGTATGGCTACACCTTC	CASSRYRDRERRWYGYTF
TRBV4-2	TRBJ1-1	15	-	-	TGTGCCAGCAGCCAAGATCCCCAGCGGGGCACTGAAGCTTTCTTT	CASSQDPQRGTEAFF
TRBV2	TRBJ2-5	17	-	-	TGTGCCAGCAGTGAAGGTTTCTACACTTCTTTCCAAGAGACCCAGTACTTC	CASSEGFYTSFQETQYF
TRBV2	TRBJ2-1	15	-	-	TGTGCCAGCAGTGAAGTATGGAACCGGAGGAATGAGCAGTTCTTC	CASSEVWNRRNEQFF
TRBV13	TRBJ2-1	14	-	few	TGTGCCAGCAGCTTAGGAGGCTGGGTAAATGAGCAGTTCTTC	CASSLGGWVNEQFF
TRBV6-2/TRBV6-3	TRBJ1-2	13	-	-	TGTGCCAGCAGTTGGAGCGTGGTGGGAGGCTACACCTTC	CASSWSVVGGYTF
TRBV12-3/TRBV12-4	TRBJ1-1	12	TRBD1	-	TGTGACAGCAGTTGGGGGACAGCTGAAGCTTTCTTT	CDSSWGTAEAFF
TRBV6-6	TRBJ2-5	14	TRBD1	-	TGTGCCAGTAGCGCGGGACAGGGGTTGGAGACCCAGTACTTC	CASSAGQGLETQYF
TRBV20-1	TRBJ2-1	14	-	once	TGCAGTGCTAGTTTGTGGACCTCGCCGGCTGAGCAGTTCTTC	CSASLWTSPAEQFF
TRBV21-1	TRBJ1-1	12	-	few	TGTGCCAGCAGCAGACCCGGACAGGAAGCTTTCTTT	CASSRPGQEAFF
TRBV20-1	TRBJ2-3	15	TRBD2	-	TGCAGTGCTAGAATAGCGGGGGGGCCCCCAGATACGCAGTATTTT	CSARIAGGPPDTQYF
TRBV3-1	TRBJ1-4	15	-	-	TGTGCCAGCAGCCAAGAGGTCCGGGCGGGGGAAAAACTGTTTTTT	CASSQEVRAGEKLFF
TRBV11-2	TRBJ1-1	20	TRBD1	once	TGTGCCAGCAGCTTAGTCGGGCCGGGACAGGGTCGTGGGGTCGACACTGAAGCTTTCTTT	CASSLVGPGQGRGVDTEAFF
TRBV7-2	TRBJ2-7	16	TRBD2	few	TGTGCCAGCAGCCGCCTAGCGGGGAGCTCCTACAATGAGCAGTACTTC	CASSRLAGSSYNEQYF
TRBV4-2	TRBJ2-3	17	TRBD2	-	TGTGCCAGCAGCCAACCCCCGGGACTAGCGGGTGGAGATACGCAGTATTTT	CASSQPPGLAGGDTQYF